The 27 T cell receptor beta chains below come from one sample, sequenced in a study of shared clonotypes between healthy human individuals. CD8 cells classed as naive were CD45RO-negative and positively selected for CCR7, excluding terminally differentiated effector memory CD45RA+ cells. The table came from immunoSEQ multiplex PCR; TCRdb's copy has only in-frame clones and leaves some out. The data contain some 1,900,000 clones, roughly 95% of them singletons. Sequences were obtained from naive CD8+ T cells sorted from blood. Receptors originate from a man younger than 30 in good health.

This sequence joins TRBV7-2 and TRBJ2-7; 7 bases line up with TRBD2. The CDR3 runs 14 residues. The V gene's germline CDR1 is SGHTA and CDR2 FQGNSA. Trimming cost V 5 bases and J 3 bases; bases outside gene matches: 7. For the CDR3, the DNA is TGTGCCAGCAGCGTGGGAGGGTCCCGCTACGAGCAGTACTTC. It codes for CASSVGGSRYEQYF.

This clone was observed a few times. The V call is TRBV10-3, the J call TRBJ1-1; D remains ambiguous. The CDR3 consists of 12 residues. Germline CDR1 reads ENHRY; CDR2 reads SYGVKD. With 8 bases removed from V and 0 bases from J, the gap between germline ends came to 7 bases. The CDR3: CAIQDLNTEAFF. The CDR3 region has the DNA TGTGCCATCCAGGACCTGAACACTGAAGCTTTCTTT.

This clone was seen just once. The chain uses TRBV7-9 and TRBJ2-5, with 7 bases that match TRBD1. This CDR3 is built from 15 residues. The V and J ends lost 5 bases and 2 bases, in that order; junction bases with no gene match: 8. Looked up from germline, CDR1 is SEHNR and CDR2 is FQNEAQ (reference sequence). The CDR3 region has the DNA TGTGCCAGCAGCCATGGGGGACAGATACAAGAGACCCAGTACTTC. Its protein is CASSHGGQIQETQYF.

V gene TRBV27 combines with J gene TRBJ1-1; D is uncertain. V gave up 0 bases and J gave up 2 bases, with 10 bases separating them. There are 15 residues in the CDR3. The germline CDR1 and CDR2 sequences are MNHEY and SMNVEV (reference sequence). The chain's CDR3 is CASSLSASLNTEAFF. The CDR3 coding sequence is TGTGCCAGCAGTTTATCGGCCAGTTTAAACACTGAAGCTTTCTTT.

For this clone: The sample holds other DNA sequences that translate to the same CDR3. V and J are TRBV5-1 and TRBJ1-1, with D possibly TRBD1 on 5 matching bases. V was shortened by 1 base and J by 1 base, with 8 bases between the two germline ends. The CDR3 runs 14 residues. The germline V gene has CDR1 SGHRS and CDR2 YFSETQ. The CDR3 spells CASSLRGPNTEAFF. The CDR3 DNA reads TGCGCCAGCAGCTTGCGGGGCCCGAACACTGAAGCTTTCTTT.

The chain carries TRBV30 and TRBJ2-1; D is ambiguous. Trimming stripped 1 base from V and 7 bases from J, with 8 bases between. CDR1 is GTSNPN and CDR2 is SVGIG in the germline V gene (reference sequence). CDR3 size: 12 residues. In DNA form, the CDR3 reads TGTGCCTGGAGTGCAACTTTGAATGAGCAGTTCTTC. It codes for CAWSATLNEQFF.

On this clone itself: The sample contains more than one DNA sequence encoding this CDR3. V usage is TRBV19 and J usage is TRBJ2-7; 13 positions agree with TRBD2. Germline CDR1 and CDR2: LNHDA and SQIVND (reference sequence). The CDR3 loop spans 15 amino acids. Losses at the gene ends were 5 bases for V and 4 bases for J; bases not matched to a gene: 5. For the CDR3, the DNA is TGTGCCAGTAGTCCGGGGACTAGCGGGACTTACGAGCAGTACTTC. Translation gives CASSPGTSGTYEQYF.

The chain is built from TRBV4-1 and TRBJ1-1; D is possibly TRBD1 (6 bases). Trimming removed 3 bases from V and 5 bases from J, with 10 bases in between. The CDR3 has 13 amino acids. CDR1 is MGHRA, CDR2 YSYEKL, per germline. The CDR3 loop reads CASSQGHRTEAFF. The CDR3, as DNA: TGCGCCAGCAGCCAGGGACACCGAACTGAAGCTTTCTTT.

As regards this clone: The same CDR3 can be traced to other DNA sequences in this sample. This chain connects TRBV6-5 to TRBJ2-1, with a tentative D call TRBD2 (5 bases). The CDR3 consists of 12 residues. The V end was cut by 3 bases, the J end by 9 bases, with 9 bases between. From germline, CDR1 is MNHEY and CDR2 SVGAGI. CDR3 sequence: CASSYNGGEQFF. The CDR3 nucleotides are TGTGCCAGCAGTTATAACGGAGGTGAGCAGTTCTTC.

The V gene is TRBV9, the J gene TRBJ2-7; the D gene is possibly TRBD2 (5 bases). The CDR3 is made up of 14 amino acids. V lost 4 bases, J lost 3 bases, and 14 bases lay in between. Germline V gene data show CDR1 as SGDLS and CDR2 as YYNGEE. The CDR3 is CASSPSDGNYEQYF. CDR3 coding DNA: TGTGCCAGCAGCCCGTCGGACGGGAACTACGAGCAGTACTTC.

This chain connects TRBV6-5 to TRBJ1-2; D remains unclear. This CDR3 spans 13 amino acids. Germline loops: CDR1 MNHEY, CDR2 SVGAGI. V lost 2 bases to trimming and J lost 7 bases, with 11 bases between them. The CDR3 DNA reads TGTGCCAGCAGTTACGAAGGGAGTGTTGGCTACACCTTC. Protein sequence: CASSYEGSVGYTF.

The V call is TRBV9, the J call TRBJ2-2, with D possibly TRBD1 on 5 matching bases. The V end lost 0 bases, the J end lost 4 bases, and 13 bases lay between the germline ends. Germline V CDR1 and CDR2: SGDLS, YYNGEE. The CDR3 extends over 16 amino acids. This CDR3 is CASSVDSIQGTGELFF. CDR3 nucleotides: TGTGCCAGCAGCGTAGACAGCATCCAGGGCACCGGGGAGCTGTTTTTT.

The rearrangement joins TRBV28 to TRBJ1-1; D ambiguous. Germline assignment: CDR1 MDHEN and CDR2 SYDVKM. V was clipped by 7 bases and J by 3 bases, with 24 bases between them. The length of the CDR3 is 17 residues. In DNA form, the CDR3 reads TGTGCCAGCACCCTATGGATAAGGACGGACGGTTACACTGAAGCTTTCTTT. It specifies CASTLWIRTDGYTEAFF. The full variable domain, completed using reference TRBV28 and TRBJ1-1, is DVKVTQSSRYLVKRTGEKVFLECVQDMDHENMFWYRQDPGLGLRLIYFSYDVKMKEKGDIPEGYSVSREKKERFSLILESASTNQTSMYLCASTLWIRTDGYTEAFFGQGTRLTVV.

The CDR3 region is CATSSRDTFQETQYF. CDR3 coding DNA: TGTGCCACCAGCAGCAGGGACACCTTCCAAGAGACCCAGTACTTC. This chain links TRBV15 with TRBJ2-5, with a possible D match to TRBD1 (6 bases). This CDR3 contains 15 residues. With 3 bases removed from V and 1 base from J, the gap between germline ends came to 12 bases. Germline V gives CDR1 LNHNV, CDR2 YYDKDF (reference sequence).

In the case of this clone: Within the sample, other DNA sequences also encode this same CDR3. CDR3 sequence: CASSLTGGYEQYF. Written as DNA, the CDR3 is TGTGCCAGCAGCTTGACAGGGGGGTACGAGCAGTACTTC. The genes are TRBV5-6 and TRBJ2-7; 8 bases match TRBD1. This CDR3 contains 13 residues. From germline, CDR1 is SGHDT and CDR2 YYEEEE. The junction had 1 base not matched to a gene; V was cut back by 1 base and J by 4 bases.

The chain uses TRBV6-5 and TRBJ1-1; TRBD1 is a possible D gene (5 bases). Germline V gene data show CDR1 as MNHEY and CDR2 as SVGAGI. Trimming took off 2 bases at V and 0 bases at J, with 10 bases between the two ends. The CDR3 runs 15 residues. CDR3 sequence: CASSYLTGVNTEAFF. The CDR3 coding sequence is TGTGCCAGCAGTTACCTGACGGGGGTGAACACTGAAGCTTTCTTT.

V is TRBV28 and J is TRBJ1-4; D gene uncertain. Germline V gene sequence: CDR1 MDHEN, CDR2 SYDVKM. The CDR3 runs 14 residues. V dropped 3 bases and J dropped 5 bases, with 10 bases sitting between them. Here the CDR3 reads CASSFEGFNEKLFF. The CDR3 DNA reads TGTGCCAGCAGTTTTGAAGGGTTCAATGAAAAACTGTTTTTT.

The DNA of the CDR3 is TGTGCACTTCAGGGGGCGGGAACGAACACTGAAGCTTTCTTT. Its protein product is CALQGAGTNTEAFF. The rearrangement joins TRBV2 to TRBJ1-1, with TRBD1 matching over 8 bases. Looked up from germline, CDR1 is SNHLY and CDR2 is FYNNEI. The CDR3 has 14 amino acids.

The V gene is TRBV9, the J gene TRBJ2-4; 8 nucleotides align to TRBD2. The CDR3 is 15 amino acids. V shed 4 bases and J 5 bases; nucleotides not matched to a gene: 8. Germline lookup yields CDR1 SGDLS and CDR2 YYNGEE. The CDR3 coding sequence is TGTGCCAGCAGCACCCGGGGGGGCCCCCAAAACATTCAGTACTTC. Amino acids: CASSTRGGPQNIQYF.

This rearrangement joins TRBV7-8 to TRBJ2-3; no clear D. V was cut by 5 bases and J by 5 bases, with 11 bases left in between. The CDR3 consists of 13 residues. CDR1 is SGHVS and CDR2 is FQNEAQ in the germline V gene. DNA for the CDR3: TGTGCCAGCAGCCTTTTAGAGGTAGATACGCAGTATTTT. It codes for CASSLLEVDTQYF.

The chain combines TRBV7-8 with TRBJ2-2; 12 bases match TRBD2. The V gene's germline CDR1 is SGHVS and CDR2 FQNEAQ. The CDR3 contains 16 residues. The V segment lost 4 bases and the J segment 6 bases; nucleotides outside the gene matches: 6. The CDR3 protein is CASSWGLAGAAGELFF. In nucleotides, the CDR3 is TGTGCCAGCAGCTGGGGACTAGCGGGTGCCGCCGGGGAGCTGTTTTTT.

J is TRBJ2-7 and V is TRBV5-5, with 8 positions matching TRBD1. J lost 5 bases, V lost 4 bases, and 8 bases had no gene match. The CDR3 totals 14 residues. Germline CDR1 reads SGHKS; CDR2 reads YYEKEE (reference sequence). CDR3 sequence (DNA): TGTGCCAGCAGCCTGGACAGGGTTGGCCACGAGCAGTACTTC. Residues: CASSLDRVGHEQYF.

The chain is built from TRBV6-5 and TRBJ2-1, with 11 nucleotides matching TRBD2. After removal of 4 bases from V and 8 bases from J, the junction contained 4 bases not matched to a gene. Germline V CDR1 and CDR2: MNHEY, SVGAGI. The CDR3 length is 14 residues. CDR3 sequence reads: CASSSLAGGDEQFF. The CDR3 nucleotides are TGTGCCAGCAGTTCCCTAGCGGGGGGCGATGAGCAGTTCTTC.

The chain couples TRBV5-6 to TRBJ2-7; D is unclear. The V end lost 0 bases, the J end lost 6 bases, and 16 bases lay between the germline ends. The CDR3 consists of 15 residues. Germline V gene data show CDR1 as SGHDT and CDR2 as YYEEEE. The CDR3 bases are TGTGCCAGCAGCTTGGTTGGGCTAGGCCAGGCCGAGCAGTACTTC. Translated, it gives CASSLVGLGQAEQYF.

The chain carries TRBV15 and TRBJ1-1, with D tentatively TRBD1 (6 bases). The length of the CDR3 is 15 residues. V lost 4 bases and J lost 0, with 12 bases in between. Germline-derived CDR1 and CDR2 are LNHNV and YYDKDF (reference sequence). This CDR3 is CATSKRDTLNTEAFF. CDR3 nucleotide sequence: TGTGCCACCAGCAAAAGGGACACACTGAACACTGAAGCTTTCTTT.

This clone was recorded once. Within the sample, other DNA sequences also encode this same CDR3. V and J are TRBV13 and TRBJ2-7, with a tentative D call TRBD1 (6 bases). Trimming stripped 5 bases from V and 2 bases from J, with 10 bases between. In germline, CDR1 is PRHDT, CDR2 FYEKMQ (reference sequence). The CDR3 runs to 13 residues. Written as DNA, the CDR3 is TGTGCCAGCAGCGGTACAGGGACCTACGAGCAGTACTTC. It translates to CASSGTGTYEQYF.

The chain joins TRBV2 to TRBJ2-7; TRBD1 might be the D (5 bases). Germline V gene sequence: CDR1 SNHLY, CDR2 FYNNEI. V lost 3 bases, J lost 6 bases, and 15 bases lay in between. The CDR3 runs 14 residues. CDR3 DNA: TGTGCCAGCAGTGAGCAGGTAGGGGTCAGCGAGCAGTACTTC. This encodes CASSEQVGVSEQYF.